This paragraph reports one T cell receptor beta chain. The antigen remains undetermined. This sample is part of a study of cytomegalovirus exposure and HLA in healthy donors. The study's findings and limits: Most CMV-associated TCR beta chains were later found to appear HLA-restricted. The study put 150 to 200 TCR beta chains on its list as cytomegalovirus-associated.

The PCR used 60 Vbeta and 13 Jbeta primers. Some clones are missing from TCRdb's copy, which holds only in-frame ones; the method was immunoSEQ multiplex PCR. The sample includes roughly 120,000 clones, approximately 80% of them seen just once. Trimming cost V 5 bases and J 1 base; bases outside gene matches: 5. Germline CDR1 reads SGHNT; CDR2 reads YYREEE (reference sequence). This CDR3 comprises 16 residues. Healthy individuals who donated bone marrow served as the donors. This donor's CMV serostatus went unrecorded. The rearrangement links TRBV5-4 to TRBJ2-7, with 14 bases aligning to TRBD2. The TCR was taken from a human donor in good health. The sequenced sample consisted of PBMCs. The CDR3, as DNA: TGTGCCAGCAGGGCCGGGACTAGCGGGAGTTCCTACGAGCAGTACTTC. It encodes CASRAGTSGSSYEQYF.